This T cell receptor (beta chain) appears in the sequencing data of a study of blood T cell repertoires in COVID-19. Study-wide context: Donors in the United States, Italy and Spain gave samples during acute or convalescent COVID-19. PBMCs, B-cell-depleted T cells, or T cells were the source of the cDNA or gDNA that made up the material.

Seattle patient enrollment occurred during active infection, with longitudinal follow-up thereafter. The method was immunoSEQ multiplex PCR; TCRdb's version includes in-frame clones alone and lacks a portion of them. The sample includes fewer than 300,000 clones, roughly nine tenths of them seen just once. Trimming at V came to 7 bases and at J to 1 base, leaving 9 bases not matched to a gene. The length of the CDR3 is 16 residues. Per the germline V gene, CDR1 is MDHEN and CDR2 is SYDVKM. This TCR came from a woman younger than 45 with COVID-19, enrolled during active disease. The specimen sequenced was peripheral blood. The V and J genes are TRBV28 and TRBJ1-5, with TRBD1 identical over 8 bases. CDR3 coding DNA: TGTGCCAGCATCGGACAGGGCATGGGGAGCAATCAGCCCCAGCATTTT. It codes for CASIGQGMGSNQPQHF.